This record covers a single TCR beta chain. Its antigen is unknown. The data originate from a study of T cell responses to AZD1222 COVID-19 vaccine. Findings of the study overall: The peak T cell response came first, and repertoires were sampled only after it. Two AZD1222 administrations were followed by greater Spike-specific TCR breadth and depth.

Data came from immunoSEQ multiplex PCR; TCRdb stores just in-frame clones and leaves some out. The table includes about 110,000 clones, 86% detected once. The CDR3 has 12 residues. Germline CDR1 reads LNHDA; CDR2 reads SQIVND (reference sequence). Between the trimmed V and J ends, which lost 1 base and 11 bases, there was a span of 9 bases. The sample was peripheral blood, taken on day 0 of AZD1222 vaccination. The TCR was taken from an adult in good health. The chain couples TRBV19 to TRBJ1-5, with D uncertain. CDR3 DNA: TGTGCCAGTAGTATAGTTGGCAATTCCCAGCATTTT. It specifies CASSIVGNSQHF. Full variable domain (rest looked up from reference TRBV19 and TRBJ1-5): DGGITQSPKYLFRKEGQNVTLSCEQNLNHDAMYWYRQDPGQGLRLIYYSQIVNDFQKGDIAEGYSVSREKKESFPLTVTSAQKNPTAFYLCASSIVGNSQHFGDGTRLSIL.